The 18 T cell receptor beta chains listed next were all sequenced from one sample in a study of blood T cells in healthy people across ages. A sample-barcoded 5' primer and a J-beta primer mix were used in a second PCR of about 6 to 12 cycles. MiXCR, run by TCRdb on the 5' RACE reads, gives a single entry per CDR3 protein. The table lists about 670,000 distinct CDR3 sequences, 40% to 45% of them singletons. Sequences were obtained from blood. These receptors originate from a man aged 80 or over in good health.

V usage is TRBV3-1 and J usage is TRBJ2-2; the D is unclear. Germline lookup yields CDR1 LGHDT and CDR2 YNNKEL (reference sequence). The V and J ends lost 4 bases and 3 bases respectively, with 9 bases between them. The CDR3 spans 14 residues. The CDR3 DNA sequence: TGTGCCAGCAGCCTGGGAATCGACACCGGGGAGCTGTTTTTT. Its translation: CASSLGIDTGELFF.

This clonotype was counted many times. The chain combines TRBV29-1 with TRBJ2-3; a possible D gene is TRBD1 (5 bases). The CDR3 has 13 amino acids. V dropped 2 bases and J dropped 3 bases, with 9 bases sitting between them. Per germline, CDR1 SQVTM and CDR2 ANQGSEA. CDR3: CSVELGVTDTQYF. The DNA of the CDR3 is TGCAGCGTTGAACTAGGGGTTACAGATACGCAGTATTTT.

This clonotype has only a few counts. This chain joins TRBV20-1 and TRBJ2-5; tentatively, D is TRBD1 or TRBD2 (6 bases each). This CDR3 region has 15 residues. Germline lookup yields CDR1 DFQATT and CDR2 SNEGSKA (reference sequence). Trimming cost V 3 bases and J 4 bases, with 18 bases left between them. The CDR3 coding sequence is TGCAGTGCTAGCCCCGGGGGCAGCAGCCTAGAGACCCAGTACTTC. It specifies CSASPGGSSLETQYF.

This clonotype has more than one count but fewer than ten. This chain joins TRBV7-6 and TRBJ1-6; tentative D call: TRBD1 (6 bases). CDR1 SGHVS and CDR2 FNYEAQ come from the germline V gene. The CDR3 loop spans 17 amino acids. The ends were cut back, 2 bases at V and 10 bases at J, with 21 bases in the middle. The CDR3 region is CASSLRRGGENRSPLHF. CDR3 nucleotide sequence: TGTGCCAGCAGCTTACGAAGGGGGGGCGAGAATAGGTCACCCCTCCACTTT.

The sample holds many counts of this clonotype. The rearrangement uses TRBV5-1 and TRBJ1-2; no clear D. Trimming cost V 5 bases and J 2 bases, with 13 bases left between them. Germline lookup yields CDR1 SGHRS and CDR2 YFSETQ. The CDR3 spans 14 residues. CDR3 DNA: TGCGCCAGCAGTTCCGGAACAGTCAACTATGGCTACACCTTC. This encodes CASSSGTVNYGYTF.

As DNA, the CDR3 is TGCAGTGCAACCCCCGGACAGGGGTGGGCAGATACGCAGTATTTT. This gives the protein CSATPGQGWADTQYF. The genes are TRBV20-1 and TRBJ2-3; 9 bases line up with TRBD1. Germline CDR1 reads DFQATT; CDR2 reads SNEGSKA (reference sequence). The CDR3 extends over 15 amino acids. With 6 bases clipped from V and 4 bases from J, the junction kept 11 bases outside the gene matches.

Concerning this clonotype itself: A read error may produce the germline difference seen at one junction end. V gene TRBV27 combines with J gene TRBJ2-5; no reliable D call. CDR1 MNHEY and CDR2 SMNVEV come from the germline V gene (reference sequence). This CDR3 has 13 amino acids. The CDR3 protein is CASSQIPQETQNF. The DNA for the CDR3 is TGTGCCAGCAGTCAAATACCCCAAGAGACCCAGAACTTC.

The chain uses TRBV3-1 and TRBJ1-5, with 8 bases lining up with TRBD1. The V and J ends lost 3 bases and 4 bases, in that order; junction bases with no gene match: 8. The CDR3 spans 16 residues. The germline V gene encodes CDR1 LGHDT and CDR2 YNNKEL (reference sequence). CDR3 sequence reads: CASSQSTGVGNQPQHF. The CDR3 bases are TGTGCCAGCAGCCAGTCGACAGGGGTTGGGAATCAGCCCCAGCATTTT.

The V and J genes are TRBV2 and TRBJ2-3, with 9 bases aligning to TRBD2. The germline CDR1 and CDR2 sequences are SNHLY and FYNNEI. The ends lost 6 bases at V and 0 bases at J; junction bases unmatched: 10. This CDR3 contains 17 residues. CDR3 protein: CASRGLTTSGSTDTQYF. Written as DNA, the CDR3 is TGTGCCAGCAGGGGATTGACGACTAGCGGCAGCACAGATACGCAGTATTTT.

This chain links TRBV6-2 or TRBV6-3 with TRBJ2-1; no clear D gene. This CDR3 contains 13 residues. In germline, CDR1 is MNHEY, CDR2 SVGEGT. Trimming took off 8 bases at V and 0 bases at J, with 8 bases between the two ends. The CDR3 DNA is TGTGCCAGCGGGCGAATCTCCTACAATGAGCAGTTCTTC. This encodes CASGRISYNEQFF.

The rearrangement uses TRBV20-1 and TRBJ2-1, with a weak D call TRBD2 (5 bases). This CDR3 comprises 15 residues. Germline V CDR1 and CDR2: DFQATT, SNEGSKA (reference sequence). The V gene lost 6 bases and the J gene lost 7 bases, with 22 bases spanning the gap. CDR3: CSANDRGIGVNEQFF. The CDR3 DNA reads TGCAGTGCAAATGACCGGGGAATCGGTGTGAATGAGCAGTTCTTC.

The genes are TRBV6-2 or TRBV6-3 and TRBJ1-5; D is possibly TRBD1 (5 bases). The V end was cut by 6 bases, the J end by 7 bases, with 10 bases between. The CDR3 covers 12 residues. CDR1 is MNHEY and CDR2 is SVGEGT in the germline V gene. CDR3 nucleotides: TGTGCCAGCAGAGGGGATGAGCAGCCCCAGCATTTT. It encodes CASRGDEQPQHF.

This clonotype turned up a few times. The J gene is TRBJ2-1, the V gene TRBV6-2 or TRBV6-3, with 9 positions matching TRBD2. Unmatched junction bases numbered 10, after V lost 8 bases and J lost 8 bases. The CDR3 extends over 14 amino acids. From germline, CDR1 is MNHEY and CDR2 SVGEGT. The CDR3 DNA reads TGTGCCAGCCGTCGGGGTAGCGGGAGCTATGAGCAGTTCTTC. Its translation is CASRRGSGSYEQFF.

This clonotype was seen a single time. This chain joins TRBV7-2 and TRBJ2-1, with a weak D call TRBD1 (6 bases). Trimming cost V 5 bases and J 6 bases, with 14 bases left between them. Germline values: CDR1 SGHTA, CDR2 FQGNSA. The CDR3 totals 14 residues. CDR3: CASSPVRGSNEQFF. The CDR3 region has the DNA TGTGCCAGCAGCCCTGTGAGGGGGTCCAATGAGCAGTTCTTC.

This rearrangement joins TRBV3-1 to TRBJ2-5; D may correspond to TRBD1 or TRBD2 (6 bases each). Between the trimmed V and J ends, which lost 5 bases and 1 base, there was a span of 14 bases. The V gene's germline CDR1 is LGHDT and CDR2 YNNKEL (reference sequence). CDR3 length: 15 amino acids. CDR3 bases: TGTGCCAGCAGCTTGCGCGGGACAAGCCAAGAGACCCAGTACTTC. Translation gives CASSLRGTSQETQYF.

This clonotype appeared a few times. The chain joins TRBV7-2 to TRBJ2-3, with TRBD2 matching over 12 bases. This CDR3 spans 16 amino acids. Trimming at V came to 3 bases and at J to 5 bases, leaving 6 bases not matched to a gene. The germline V gene has CDR1 SGHTA and CDR2 FQGNSA. The CDR3 spells CASSLQLAGGRDTQYF. DNA of the CDR3: TGTGCCAGCAGCTTGCAACTAGCGGGGGGTAGAGATACGCAGTATTTT.

This clonotype was seen repeatedly, ten times or more. The genes are TRBV7-2 and TRBJ2-1; possibly TRBD2 for D (5 bases). V was trimmed by 7 bases and J by 15 bases, leaving 22 bases between them. CDR3 size: 13 residues. Germline CDR1 SGHTA, CDR2 FQGNSA. DNA of the CDR3: TGTGCCAGCAAACCCAGCCGGGGAACTGCATTGTTCTTC. Its protein is CASKPSRGTALFF.

This clonotype was recorded a few times. This chain joins TRBV5-1 and TRBJ2-1, with TRBD1 matching 9 bases. CDR1 is SGHRS, CDR2 YFSETQ, per germline. The CDR3 is 15 amino acids. The trim removed 0 bases at V and 9 bases at J, leaving 7 bases unmatched. The CDR3 sequence is CASSLVGGTGIEQFF. DNA of the CDR3: TGCGCCAGCAGCTTGGTAGGCGGGACAGGGATTGAGCAGTTCTTC.